This TCR beta chain was recorded in a study of blood T cell repertoires in COVID-19. Across the whole study: COVID-19 samples, acute and convalescent, were from the United States, Italy and Spain.

The CDR3 length is 14 residues. Germline CDR1 is SGHNT and CDR2 is YENEEA. Trimming removed 5 bases from V and 4 bases from J, with 14 bases in between. The method was immunoSEQ multiplex PCR; TCRdb's version includes in-frame clones alone and lacks a portion of them. The table records 350,000 or so clones, roughly 89% of them present only once. This chain connects TRBV11-3 to TRBJ2-5, with a possible D match to TRBD1 (8 bases). The specimen sequenced was peripheral blood. The receptor comes from a man aged 18 to 30 with active or convalescent COVID-19. CDR3 sequence: CASSHRGGPETQYF. CDR3 sequence (DNA): TGTGCCAGCAGCCACAGGGGGGGGCCAGAGACCCAGTACTTC.